A selection of T cell receptor beta chains follows, all from one sample in a study of T-cell reconstitution after alpha-beta-depleted transplantation in children. TCRdb re-called the PCR reads through MiXCR, storing one row per CDR3 protein. This sample has about 200,000 distinct CDR3 sequences; roughly 7% occur once, and the top ten carry approximately 6%. Sequenced here: PBMCs, sampled before TCRalphabeta/CD19-depleted stem cell transplant. These receptors were taken from a boy aged 2 to 10 with acute lymphoblastic leukemia, due to receive a stem cell transplant. The CDR3 runs from the conserved cysteine through the conserved F or W. The order of the fields is V gene, D gene, clone size, J gene, CDR3 DNA, CDR3 protein. The D gene is left open where the match is weak. Size is omitted from some rows. Given values are once, few, many or a class for expanded clones.

>TRBV7-8|NA|many|TRBJ2-1
TGTGCCAGCAGCTTAGGAAACAATGAGCAGTTCTTC
CASSLGNNEQFF
>TRBV20-1|TRBD2|many|TRBJ2-3
TGCAGTGCTAGGGGACTAGCGGGAACTTATACGCAGTATTTT
CSARGLAGTYTQYF
>TRBV5-1|NA|many|TRBJ1-1
TGCGCCAGCAGCTCGGGACCCGTTGTCACTGAAGCTTTCTTT
CASSSGPVVTEAFF
>TRBV7-2|NA|few|TRBJ1-3
TGTGCCAGCACCGAAGTAGACTCTGGAAACACCATATATTTT
CASTEVDSGNTIYF
>TRBV7-2|TRBD2|many|TRBJ2-2
TGTGCCAGCAGCTTCTCTAGCGGGAGAAACACCGGGGAGCTGTTTTTT
CASSFSSGRNTGELFF
>TRBV28|TRBD2|NA|TRBJ2-7
TGTGCCAGCACATTAGCGGGAGCCCCCTACGAGCAGTACTTC
CASTLAGAPYEQYF
>TRBV20-1|NA|many|TRBJ2-1
TGCAGTGCTAGGTCGGGAGAGGACTACAATGAGCAGTTCTTC
CSARSGEDYNEQFF
>TRBV29-1|NA|many|TRBJ2-2
TGCAGCGTTGAAGATATGGTCACCGGGGAGCTGTTTTTT
CSVEDMVTGELFF
>TRBV5-1|NA|many|TRBJ2-1
TGCGCCAGCAATTCCCGTCCCGGCTCCTACAATGAGCAGTTCTTC
CASNSRPGSYNEQFF
>TRBV4-3|NA|few|TRBJ2-2
TGCGCCAGCAGCCGCGTGGGCTTGAACACCGGGGAGCTGTTTTTT
CASSRVGLNTGELFF
>TRBV29-1|TRBD1|many|TRBJ2-7
TGCAGCGTTGAGACGACAGGGGGCTCCTACGAGCAGTACTTC
CSVETTGGSYEQYF
>TRBV10-3|NA|many|TRBJ2-3
TGTGCCATCGGTAATCCAGTAACAGATACGCAGTATTTT
CAIGNPVTDTQYF
>TRBV4-1|NA|many|TRBJ2-7
TGCGCCAGCAGCCAAGATCAGGCAGCTACCTACGAGCAGTACTTC
CASSQDQAATYEQYF
>TRBV28|TRBD1|few|TRBJ2-7
TGTGCCAGCAGTTTAAATCCCGGGACAGGGTCCTACGAGCAGTACTTC
CASSLNPGTGSYEQYF
>TRBV11-2|NA|few|TRBJ2-7
TGTGCCAGCAGCTTAAAGAGGACCTACGAGCAGTACTTC
CASSLKRTYEQYF
>TRBV12-3/TRBV12-4|NA|many|TRBJ2-2
TGTGCCAGCAGTTTAGTGGACTGGACGAACACCGGGGAGCTGTTTTTT
CASSLVDWTNTGELFF